These 24 T cell receptor beta chains were all obtained from the same sample, sequenced in a study of shared clonotypes between healthy human individuals. Profiling relied on immunoSEQ multiplex PCR, and the TCRdb table lists in-frame clones only, not all of them. The repertoire holds about 580,000 clones, with 95% to 98% as singletons. Selected positively for CCR7 and CD45RO-negative, naive CD8 cells excluded terminally differentiated effector memory CD45RA+ cells. The specimen was naive CD8+ T cells sorted from blood. Receptors were obtained from a man aged 30-40 years in good health.

The count of this clone is one. The chain has TRBV11-2 and TRBJ2-7, with D perhaps TRBD2 (5 bases). The CDR3 extends over 14 amino acids. V dropped 8 bases and J dropped 0 bases, with 14 bases sitting between them. CDR1 is SGHAT, CDR2 FQNNGV, per germline. The CDR3 sequence: CASGGLLSSYEQYF. For the CDR3, the DNA is TGTGCCAGCGGCGGGTTGCTGAGCTCCTACGAGCAGTACTTC.

This rearrangement joins TRBV11-2 to TRBJ2-2, with D maybe TRBD2 (6 bases). V was trimmed by 2 bases and J by 6 bases, leaving 7 bases between them. Looked up from germline, CDR1 is SGHAT and CDR2 is FQNNGV. The CDR3 consists of 13 residues. CDR3 region: CASSLTGAGELFF. The CDR3 bases are TGTGCCAGCAGCTTAACGGGGGCCGGGGAGCTGTTTTTT.

This chain connects TRBV11-3 to TRBJ2-4; 9 bases fit TRBD1. This CDR3 comprises 13 residues. Germline V gene lookup returns CDR1 SGHNT and CDR2 YENEEA. V shed 4 bases and J 7 bases; nucleotides not matched to a gene: 2. CDR3 DNA sequence: TGTGCCAGCAGCTGGACAGGGGATAACATTCAGTACTTC. Its translation is CASSWTGDNIQYF.

This chain joins TRBV2 and TRBJ2-3; 7 positions match TRBD2. Germline CDR1 SNHLY, CDR2 FYNNEI. The V and J ends lost 4 bases and 6 bases, in that order; junction bases with no gene match: 22. The CDR3 covers 19 residues. As DNA, the CDR3 is TGTGCCAGCAGTGGACAGAAGCATGTGGCGGGAGCAGACGGGGATACGCAGTATTTT. It codes for CASSGQKHVAGADGDTQYF.

This sequence joins TRBV7-9 and TRBJ1-1; D is uncertain. CDR3 size: 12 residues. The germline V gene has CDR1 SEHNR and CDR2 FQNEAQ (reference sequence). V lost 5 bases and J 7 bases, leaving 11 bases between the germline ends. The CDR3 sequence: CASSPILVEAFF. The CDR3 DNA is TGTGCCAGCAGCCCAATACTGGTTGAAGCTTTCTTT.

The chain combines TRBV5-1 with TRBJ2-1; D not resolved. Germline values: CDR1 SGHRS, CDR2 YFSETQ. This CDR3 comprises 15 residues. V gave up 0 bases and J gave up 4 bases, with 11 bases separating them. CDR3 residues: CASSLEGIGYNEQFF. CDR3 in DNA: TGCGCCAGCAGCTTGGAAGGAATAGGGTACAATGAGCAGTTCTTC.

This chain uses TRBV14 with TRBJ2-1, with 11 bases matching TRBD1. The germline V gene encodes CDR1 SGHDN and CDR2 FVKESK. This CDR3 region has 16 residues. J was trimmed by 6 bases and V by 0 bases; bases with no gene match: 4. Here the CDR3 reads CASSQDSGTGGNEQFF. CDR3 sequence (DNA): TGTGCCAGCAGCCAAGATTCTGGGACAGGGGGCAATGAGCAGTTCTTC.

The chain employs TRBV6-1 and TRBJ2-7; a possible D gene is TRBD2 (5 bases). Germline V gene sequence: CDR1 MNHNS, CDR2 SASEGT. Trimming left V 6 bases short and J 5 bases short, with 11 bases between. There are 12 residues in the CDR3. DNA of the CDR3: TGTGCCAGCAGGGCACAGCGGCACGAGCAGTACTTC. Residues: CASRAQRHEQYF.

This rearrangement joins TRBV11-2 to TRBJ2-3; perhaps TRBD1 as D (5 bases). This CDR3 is built from 16 residues. The ends were cut back, 5 bases at V and 1 base at J, with 16 bases in the middle. Germline V gene lookup returns CDR1 SGHAT and CDR2 FQNNGV. This chain's CDR3 is CASSTRQPEGTDTQYF. CDR3 nucleotide sequence: TGTGCCAGCAGCACCCGACAGCCGGAAGGCACAGATACGCAGTATTTT.

The genes are TRBV7-9 and TRBJ1-5; D call uncertain. Germline values: CDR1 SEHNR, CDR2 FQNEAQ (reference sequence). V lost 1 base to trimming and J lost 7 bases, with 8 bases between them. The CDR3 is 13 residues long. This CDR3 reads CASSLEGRQPQHF. The CDR3 DNA reads TGTGCCAGCAGCTTAGAGGGTCGGCAGCCCCAGCATTTT.

The V call is TRBV4-1, the J call TRBJ2-2; 9 bases fit TRBD2. The length of the CDR3 is 16 residues. After removal of 0 bases from V and 6 bases from J, the junction contained 5 bases not matched to a gene. Germline CDR1 reads MGHRA; CDR2 reads YSYEKL. CDR3 in amino acids: CASSQELAGTPGELFF. The CDR3 DNA is TGCGCCAGCAGCCAAGAGCTAGCGGGAACCCCCGGGGAGCTGTTTTTT.

This chain links TRBV5-1 with TRBJ2-7, with 7 bases that match TRBD1. J gave up 2 bases and V 4 bases, and 12 bases lay outside the gene matches. Germline lookup yields CDR1 SGHRS and CDR2 YFSETQ. The CDR3 spans 16 residues. In nucleotides, the CDR3 is TGCGCCAGCAGCGGGGGCCGGTTGGGACAGACCTACGAGCAGTACTTC. It codes for CASSGGRLGQTYEQYF. The whole variable domain, filled in from reference TRBV5-1 and TRBJ2-7, reads KAGVTQTPRYLIKTRGQQVTLSCSPISGHRSVSWYQQTPGQGLQFLFEYFSETQRNKGNFPGRFSGRQFSNSRSEMNVSTLELGDSALYLCASSGGRLGQTYEQYFGPGTRLTVT.

V and J are TRBV5-5 and TRBJ2-4; 9 bases align to TRBD2. Germline values: CDR1 SGHKS, CDR2 YYEKEE (reference sequence). The CDR3 extends over 14 amino acids. Trimming cost V 8 bases and J 6 bases; bases outside gene matches: 9. CDR3 nucleotides: TGTGCCAGTGTGGGAGCGGGAGGTGGAAACATTCAGTACTTC. Translating gives CASVGAGGGNIQYF.

The chain uses TRBV7-8 and TRBJ2-2, with TRBD1 identical over 9 bases. Germline V gene sequence: CDR1 SGHVS, CDR2 FQNEAQ. This CDR3 region has 16 residues. The ends lost 1 base at V and 1 base at J; junction bases unmatched: 1. In DNA form, the CDR3 reads TGTGCCAGCAGCTTAGGGGGACAGGGGAACACCGGGGAGCTGTTTTTT. This gives the protein CASSLGGQGNTGELFF.

The chain combines TRBV11-2 with TRBJ2-7; D unclear. The CDR3 runs to 14 residues. Germline V gives CDR1 SGHAT, CDR2 FQNNGV. Trimming removed 3 bases at V and 0 bases at J, with 9 bases between. CDR3 protein: CASSFGRYSYEQYF. Written as DNA, the CDR3 is TGTGCCAGCAGCTTCGGACGGTACTCCTACGAGCAGTACTTC.

The chain carries TRBV19 and TRBJ2-3; possible D gene TRBD1, 6 bases. Germline V gene data show CDR1 as LNHDA and CDR2 as SQIVND (reference sequence). The germline V and J ends were trimmed by 4 bases and 1 base, with 15 bases remaining between them. The CDR3 has 16 amino acids. The CDR3 sequence: CASSTGVTGGTDTQYF. Written as DNA, the CDR3 is TGTGCCAGTAGTACGGGCGTGACAGGAGGCACAGATACGCAGTATTTT. The complete variable domain, with remaining parts taken from reference TRBV19 and TRBJ2-3, reads DGGITQSPKYLFRKEGQNVTLSCEQNLNHDAMYWYRQDPGQGLRLIYYSQIVNDFQKGDIAEGYSVSREKKESFPLTVTSAQKNPTAFYLCASSTGVTGGTDTQYFGPGTRLTVL.

V usage is TRBV27 and J usage is TRBJ2-1; perhaps TRBD2 as D (6 bases). The CDR3 runs 16 residues. Germline V gene lookup returns CDR1 MNHEY and CDR2 SMNVEV (reference sequence). V was pared by 3 bases and J by 0 bases, with 12 bases between. The CDR3 nucleotides read TGTGCCAGCAGTTTCTCACTAGCCAGCTCCTACAATGAGCAGTTCTTC. Amino acids: CASSFSLASSYNEQFF.

The J gene is TRBJ2-7, the V gene TRBV10-3; the D is unclear. There are 15 residues in the CDR3. Trimming took 3 bases from V and 0 from J, leaving 12 bases between them. Germline-derived CDR1 and CDR2 are ENHRY and SYGVKD. CDR3 loop: CAISDGRMSSYEQYF. For the CDR3, the DNA is TGTGCCATCAGTGATGGACGGATGAGCTCCTACGAGCAGTACTTC.

The chain uses TRBV5-4 and TRBJ2-5; D gene ambiguous. The CDR3 sequence is 11 residues long. The germline gives CDR1 SGHNT, CDR2 YYREEE (reference sequence). V lost 4 bases, J lost 0 bases, and 1 base lay in between. CDR3: CASSHQETQYF. Written as DNA, the CDR3 is TGTGCCAGCAGCCACCAAGAGACCCAGTACTTC.

This clone showed up just once. The J gene is TRBJ2-1, the V gene TRBV15, with D tentatively TRBD1 (6 bases). The CDR3 length is 16 residues. V dropped 0 bases and J dropped 3 bases, with 12 bases sitting between them. Germline lookup yields CDR1 LNHNV and CDR2 YYDKDF (reference sequence). Here the CDR3 DNA reads TGTGCCACCAGCAGAGATGGCACAGGGATCTACAATGAGCAGTTCTTC. It is translated as CATSRDGTGIYNEQFF.

The V and J genes are TRBV5-1 and TRBJ2-7; maybe TRBD2 (6 bases). Germline V CDR1 and CDR2: SGHRS, YFSETQ. Trimming cost V 0 bases and J 2 bases, with 12 bases left between them. This CDR3 has 15 residues. As DNA, the CDR3 is TGCGCCAGCAGCTTGGCCATTGGACTAACCTACGAGCAGTACTTC. This translates into CASSLAIGLTYEQYF. Variable domain in full (rest from reference TRBV5-1 and TRBJ2-7): KAGVTQTPRYLIKTRGQQVTLSCSPISGHRSVSWYQQTPGQGLQFLFEYFSETQRNKGNFPGRFSGRQFSNSRSEMNVSTLELGDSALYLCASSLAIGLTYEQYFGPGTRLTVT.

On this clone itself: Other DNA sequences in this specimen translate into the identical CDR3. CDR3 sequence reads: CASSLGQGGYEQYF. CDR3 DNA sequence: TGTGCCAGCAGCTTAGGACAGGGTGGTTACGAGCAGTACTTC. V usage is TRBV11-2 and J usage is TRBJ2-7; 7 bases line up with TRBD1. V lost 1 base and J lost 4; bases outside the gene matches: 4. Germline V gives CDR1 SGHAT, CDR2 FQNNGV. The CDR3 sequence is 14 residues long.

CDR3 DNA sequence: TGTGCCAGCAGGAGGACTAGCGACACCGGGGAGCTGTTTTTT. Its protein is CASRRTSDTGELFF. V gene TRBV6-5 combines with J gene TRBJ2-2, with 9 nucleotides matching TRBD2. The CDR3 totals 14 residues. Germline CDR1 MNHEY, CDR2 SVGAGI. Trimming cost V 6 bases and J 3 bases; bases outside gene matches: 2.

The genes are TRBV11-2 and TRBJ2-1; 7 bases fit TRBD2. The CDR3 totals 17 residues. The ends lost 5 bases at V and 1 base at J; junction bases unmatched: 11. Per germline, CDR1 SGHAT and CDR2 FQNNGV. CDR3 DNA: TGTGCCAGCAGCCGGGGAGCGGGGACGGTATCCTACAATGAGCAGTTCTTC. This gives the protein CASSRGAGTVSYNEQFF.